These T cell receptor beta chains were read from a single sample in a study of vaccination and CD4 T cells after COVID-19. TCRdb re-derived calls from the PCR reads in MiXCR, one entry per CDR3 protein. The table lists roughly 13,000 distinct CDR3 sequences, under 60% of them singletons. These receptors have no known antigen. Sequenced material: CD4+ T cells from blood, cultured in vitro, taken before SARS-CoV-2 vaccination. The receptors stem from a human donor who had recovered from COVID-19. CDR3s leave out the opening cysteine and the closing phenylalanine or tryptophan. Fields, in order: J gene, V gene, CDR3 protein.

>TRBJ1-2|TRBV20-1
SARAGSNINYGYT
>TRBJ2-5|TRBV20-1
SAKSQETQY
>TRBJ1-1|TRBV7-9
ASSSGGTGNTEAF
>TRBJ2-4|TRBV20-1
SARDRGLAWNIQY
>TRBJ1-5|TRBV27
ASSLESNQPQH
>TRBJ2-7|TRBV20-1
SARDVRSGEQY
>TRBJ1-1|TRBV29-1
SVGQDYYNQVNTEAF
>TRBJ2-7|TRBV20-1
SARVEASFSYEQY
>TRBJ2-2|TRBV6-2/TRBV6-3
ASKSFRGTTGELF
>TRBJ1-2|TRBV15
ATSRGDRGSNYGYT
>TRBJ2-5|TRBV20-1
SARVMGQETQY
>TRBJ1-1|TRBV6-1
ASSLTRNTEAF
>TRBJ2-5|TRBV11-2
ASNTQGAGETQY
>TRBJ2-7|TRBV6-2/TRBV6-3
ASSWIPPSGGTYEQY
>TRBJ1-5|TRBV5-4
ASKLSTEDYSNQPQH
>TRBJ2-5|TRBV15
ATSRGSQETQY